The next 28 T cell receptor beta chains were all read from a single sample in a study of T-cell reconstitution after alpha-beta-depleted transplantation in children. Construction of the TCRbeta library involved unique molecular identifiers. TCRdb recomputed calls from the PCR reads with MiXCR, one row per CDR3 protein. The data hold about 500,000 distinct CDR3 sequences, with 9.5% to 12% observed a single time. Sequencing used PBMCs, mostly from graft donor cells, obtained 180 days after TCRalphabeta/CD19-depleted stem cell transplant. These receptors came from a female patient aged 2 to 10 who had a stem cell transplant for aplastic anemia, so the T cells may come from the graft donor.

This clonotype occurred a few times. This chain's CDR3 is CASSEGVSYEQYF. CDR3 DNA sequence: TGTGCCAGCAGTGAAGGGGTGTCCTACGAGCAGTACTTC. V and J are TRBV25-1 and TRBJ2-7; no firm D call. CDR3 length: 13 amino acids. CDR1 is MGHDK, CDR2 SYGVNS, per germline. V dropped 2 bases and J dropped 1 base, with 6 bases sitting between them.

This clonotype has more than one count but fewer than ten. The J gene is TRBJ1-2, the V gene TRBV29-1, with 7 bases fitting TRBD1. V trimming: 4 bases; J trimming: 4 bases; junction bases outside the gene matches: 6. CDR3 length equals 13 residues. The germline V gene encodes CDR1 SQVTM and CDR2 ANQGSEA. The CDR3 DNA reads TGCAGCGTTGTTAGACAGGGAGGCTATGGCTACACCTTC. Residues: CSVVRQGGYGYTF.

In this sample, this clonotype turned up many times. The V gene is TRBV29-1, the J gene TRBJ2-6, with 7 bases that match TRBD2. Germline CDR1 and CDR2: SQVTM and ANQGSEA. The CDR3 contains 14 residues. The V gene end was trimmed by 6 bases and the J gene end by 2 bases; junction bases not matched to a gene: 4. CDR3 region: CSVRAGTGANVLTF. The DNA of the CDR3 is TGCAGCGTCCGAGCGGGGACTGGGGCCAACGTCCTGACTTTC.

The chain has TRBV12-3 or TRBV12-4 and TRBJ2-3, with 7 nucleotides matching TRBD2. V shed 2 bases, J shed 8 bases, and the junction held 4 bases outside the gene matches. The CDR3 is 13 amino acids. For the CDR3, the DNA is TGTGCCAGCAGTTTAAGGCCGGGGGGTACGCAGTATTTT. Its protein product is CASSLRPGGTQYF.

This clonotype was observed a few times. The J gene is TRBJ2-7, the V gene TRBV3-1, with D perhaps assigned TRBD1 or TRBD2 (5 bases each). Trimming left V 5 bases short and J 0 bases short, with 14 bases between. The CDR3 extends over 15 amino acids. The germline V gene encodes CDR1 LGHDT and CDR2 YNNKEL (reference sequence). CDR3 region: CASSSSRDHSYEQYF. The CDR3 bases are TGTGCCAGCAGCTCCAGCAGGGACCACTCCTACGAGCAGTACTTC.

The chain has TRBV28 and TRBJ2-4; TRBD2 is a possible D gene (6 bases). The germline gives CDR1 MDHEN, CDR2 SYDVKM. The CDR3 runs to 16 residues. V gave up 6 bases and J gave up 0 bases, with 15 bases separating them. The CDR3 sequence is CASSPGTYLAKNIQYF. Written as DNA, the CDR3 is TGTGCCAGCAGCCCAGGGACTTACTTAGCCAAAAACATTCAGTACTTC.

This clonotype occurred many times. The V and J genes are TRBV12-3 or TRBV12-4 and TRBJ2-5, with 7 positions matching TRBD1. The CDR3 is made up of 14 amino acids. Trimming removed 6 bases from V and 4 bases from J; junction bases left unmatched: 8. The CDR3 coding sequence is TGTGCCAGCAGGCACGACAGGGCCCCAGAGACCCAGTACTTC. Translation gives CASRHDRAPETQYF.

The rearrangement uses TRBV6-2 or TRBV6-3 and TRBJ2-1; 9 bases are a match to TRBD2. This CDR3 contains 16 residues. Germline CDR1 reads MNHEY; CDR2 reads SVGEGT. V was pared by 2 bases and J by 5 bases, with 7 bases of the junction left unmatched. In DNA form, the CDR3 reads TGTGCCAGCAGTTACAACTGGGCGGGAGGGGACAATGAGCAGTTCTTC. It encodes CASSYNWAGGDNEQFF.

This clonotype has a handful of counts. This rearrangement joins TRBV6-5 to TRBJ2-7, with a weak D call TRBD1 (5 bases). The CDR3 contains 15 residues. Germline V gene lookup returns CDR1 MNHEY and CDR2 SVGAGI. Trimming stripped 0 bases from V and 6 bases from J, with 15 bases between. CDR3 amino acids: CASSYSGGRVTEQYF. The CDR3 DNA follows: TGTGCCAGCAGTTACTCAGGTGGCAGGGTAACCGAGCAGTACTTC.

The table lists this clonotype with a few counts. CDR3 loop: CSAPREGETQYF. CDR3 nucleotides: TGCAGTGCCCCCAGGGAGGGAGAGACCCAGTACTTC. The V gene is TRBV20-1, the J gene TRBJ2-5; 7 bases fit TRBD2. This CDR3 is 12 amino acids long. V trimming: 6 bases; J trimming: 4 bases; junction bases outside the gene matches: 5. CDR1 is DFQATT and CDR2 is SNEGSKA in the germline V gene (reference sequence).

This clonotype was counted at least ten times. The chain carries TRBV7-6 and TRBJ1-5, with 8 bases that match TRBD1. V lost 2 bases, J lost 4 bases, and 4 bases stayed unmatched. This CDR3 comprises 15 residues. The V gene's germline CDR1 is SGHVS and CDR2 FNYEAQ. The CDR3 DNA is TGTGCCAGCAGCTTAACAGGGGGGGCTAATCAGCCCCAGCATTTT. Its translation: CASSLTGGANQPQHF. Combining the CDR3 with reference TRBV7-6 and TRBJ1-5 gives the whole variable domain GAGVSQSPRYKVTKRGQDVALRCDPISGHVSLYWYRQALGQGPEFLTYFNYEAQQDKSGLPNDRFSAERPEGSISTLTIQRTEQRDSAMYRCASSLTGGANQPQHFGDGTRLSIL.

This chain joins TRBV11-1 and TRBJ2-1; 10 bases line up with TRBD2. Germline values: CDR1 SGHAT, CDR2 FQDESV (reference sequence). This CDR3 is 18 amino acids long. The V gene end was trimmed by 0 bases and the J gene end by 4 bases; junction bases not matched to a gene: 9. CDR3 DNA: TGTGCCAGCAGCTTAGCCCGATTAACTAGCGGGGCATACAATGAGCAGTTCTTC. As protein: CASSLARLTSGAYNEQFF.

The CDR3 DNA reads as TGTGCCAGCAGCAGGTCGGCCACCGGGGAGCTGTTTTTT. Residues: CASSRSATGELFF. The chain is built from TRBV11-3 and TRBJ2-2, with D unresolved. Germline V gene lookup returns CDR1 SGHNT and CDR2 YENEEA. V lost 5 bases and J 4 bases, leaving 8 bases between the germline ends. The CDR3 loop spans 13 amino acids.

This sequence joins TRBV28 and TRBJ1-6; 7 positions match TRBD1. The length of the CDR3 is 15 residues. Germline values: CDR1 MDHEN, CDR2 SYDVKM. The J segment lost 5 bases and the V segment lost 6 bases, leaving 7 bases of the junction unmatched. This chain's CDR3 is CASSPSDRDNSPLHF. CDR3 sequence (DNA): TGTGCCAGCAGCCCAAGCGACAGGGATAATTCACCCCTCCACTTT. The full variable domain, rest sourced from reference TRBV28 and TRBJ1-6, is DVKVTQSSRYLVKRTGEKVFLECVQDMDHENMFWYRQDPGLGLRLIYFSYDVKMKEKGDIPEGYSVSREKKERFSLILESASTNQTSMYLCASSPSDRDNSPLHFGNGTRLTVT.

A few counts support this clonotype. This sequence joins TRBV28 and TRBJ2-7; tentative D call: TRBD1 (6 bases). From germline, CDR1 is MDHEN and CDR2 SYDVKM. Trimming pared 1 base from V and 7 bases from J, leaving 20 bases between. CDR3 length: 16 residues. Here the CDR3 reads CASSLLQGRSTLEQYF. The CDR3 DNA sequence: TGTGCCAGCAGTTTATTGCAGGGGCGCAGTACGTTGGAGCAGTACTTC. The full variable domain, its missing parts supplied by reference TRBV28 and TRBJ2-7, is DVKVTQSSRYLVKRTGEKVFLECVQDMDHENMFWYRQDPGLGLRLIYFSYDVKMKEKGDIPEGYSVSREKKERFSLILESASTNQTSMYLCASSLLQGRSTLEQYFGPGTRLTVT.

The chain has TRBV15 and TRBJ2-2, with no clear D. This CDR3 is 14 amino acids long. Germline assignment: CDR1 LNHNV and CDR2 YYDKDF (reference sequence). Trimming removed 1 base at V and 1 base at J, with 4 bases between. CDR3 loop: CATSRGGNTGELFF. CDR3 coding DNA: TGTGCCACCAGCAGAGGCGGGAACACCGGGGAGCTGTTTTTT.

This clonotype was recorded many times. The chain employs TRBV5-1 and TRBJ1-2, with D possibly matching TRBD1 (5 bases). Between the trimmed V and J ends, which lost 2 bases and 3 bases, there was a span of 14 bases. Germline CDR1 is SGHRS and CDR2 is YFSETQ. The CDR3 spans 15 residues. The CDR3, as DNA: TGCGCCAGCAGCTTAGAAATTGCAGGGCACTATGGCTACACCTTC. Its translation is CASSLEIAGHYGYTF.

This clonotype was picked up a small number of times. The chain couples TRBV29-1 to TRBJ2-1, with 10 bases aligning to TRBD1. This CDR3 comprises 15 residues. V dropped 2 bases and J dropped 4; count of bases not matched to a gene: 5. Germline lookup yields CDR1 SQVTM and CDR2 ANQGSEA. The CDR3 nucleotides are TGCAGCGTTGAACCCGACAGGGGGCCGTACAATGAGCAGTTCTTC. Its translation is CSVEPDRGPYNEQFF.

The rearrangement uses TRBV9 and TRBJ2-7; 9 bases are a match to TRBD1. V lost 0 bases, J lost 2 bases, and 24 bases stayed unmatched. Germline CDR1 reads SGDLS; CDR2 reads YYNGEE. The CDR3 runs 22 residues. The CDR3 DNA reads TGTGCCAGCAGCGTAGCCGAAGGTTCTCGGGACAGGGACGACACCGGTGCCTACGAGCAGTACTTC. Protein sequence: CASSVAEGSRDRDDTGAYEQYF.

At least ten counts were recorded for this clonotype. CDR3 bases: TGTGCCAGCAGTTCGCCGGGACAGTTCTACGAGCAGTACTTC. It encodes CASSSPGQFYEQYF. This chain links TRBV28 with TRBJ2-7; TRBD1 agrees at 7 bases. Per the germline V gene, CDR1 is MDHEN and CDR2 is SYDVKM. J lost 3 bases, V lost 4 bases, and 6 bases had no gene match. The CDR3 consists of 14 residues.

In this sample, this clonotype turned up many times. The chain has TRBV9 and TRBJ2-7; D is possibly TRBD1 or TRBD2 (5 bases each). This CDR3 contains 14 residues. V was pared by 4 bases and J by 1 base, with 12 bases between. Germline V gene data show CDR1 as SGDLS and CDR2 as YYNGEE. CDR3 DNA: TGTGCCAGCAGCCCGTGGGACCTTTCCTACGAGCAGTACTTC. It encodes CASSPWDLSYEQYF.

This clonotype turned up a few times. The CDR3 loop is CSASGFGLGTDTQYF. CDR3 DNA sequence: TGCAGTGCTAGTGGATTCGGGCTGGGCACAGATACGCAGTATTTT. V and J are TRBV20-1 and TRBJ2-3; D not resolved. The CDR3 covers 15 residues. CDR1 and CDR2 from the germline V gene are DFQATT and SNEGSKA (reference sequence). V was trimmed by 3 bases and J by 1 base, leaving 14 bases between them.

The CDR3 spells CASLEGPTTYEQYF. CDR3 sequence (DNA): TGTGCCAGCTTGGAGGGACCGACGACCTACGAGCAGTACTTC. The rearrangement joins TRBV28 to TRBJ2-7, with D possibly being TRBD2 (6 bases). Germline V CDR1 and CDR2: MDHEN, SYDVKM. CDR3 length: 14 amino acids. The V and J ends lost 8 bases and 2 bases respectively, with 16 bases between them.

This sequence joins TRBV28 and TRBJ2-1, with no clear D. Between the trimmed V and J ends, which lost 2 bases and 3 bases, there was a span of 17 bases. This CDR3 has 17 residues. Germline CDR1 reads MDHEN; CDR2 reads SYDVKM. CDR3 protein: CASSLAQTRLVYNEQFF. CDR3 in DNA: TGTGCCAGCAGTTTAGCCCAGACCAGGCTTGTCTACAATGAGCAGTTCTTC.

This clonotype was picked up a small number of times. The genes are TRBV20-1 and TRBJ1-3; TRBD1 might be the D (5 bases). The CDR3 has 15 amino acids. The V end lost 5 bases, the J end lost 2 bases, and 16 bases lay between the germline ends. The germline V gene has CDR1 DFQATT and CDR2 SNEGSKA (reference sequence). The CDR3 DNA reads TGCAGTGCTGATCGGGACGCCGCCGCTGGAAACACCATATATTTT. It is translated as CSADRDAAAGNTIYF.

This clonotype was counted a few times. The chain recombines TRBV7-9 with TRBJ2-1, with a possible D match to TRBD1 (6 bases). Germline assignment: CDR1 SEHNR and CDR2 FQNEAQ (reference sequence). The length of the CDR3 is 16 residues. Trimming took 1 base from V and 2 from J, leaving 12 bases between them. CDR3 sequence (DNA): TGTGCCAGCAGCTTAGAAGGGACACCCACCTACAATGAGCAGTTCTTC. Translating it yields CASSLEGTPTYNEQFF. The whole variable domain, remainder taken from reference TRBV7-9 and TRBJ2-1, is DTGVSQNPRHKITKRGQNVTFRCDPISEHNRLYWYRQTLGQGPEFLTYFQNEAQLEKSRLLSDRFSAERPKGSFSTLEIQRTEQGDSAMYLCASSLEGTPTYNEQFFGPGTRLTVL.

V is TRBV5-1 and J is TRBJ2-7; 7 nucleotides agree with TRBD1. Trimming took 0 bases from V and 3 from J; bases not matched to a gene: 9. CDR3 length: 16 amino acids. Germline CDR1 reads SGHRS; CDR2 reads YFSETQ. This chain's CDR3 is CASSLAPTGLVYEQYF. The CDR3 DNA is TGCGCCAGCAGCTTGGCCCCGACAGGGTTGGTCTACGAGCAGTACTTC.

The chain carries TRBV2 and TRBJ2-7; perhaps TRBD1 as D (6 bases). CDR1 is SNHLY and CDR2 is FYNNEI in the germline V gene. V was trimmed by 11 bases and J by 0 bases, leaving 17 bases between them. This CDR3 region has 14 residues. CDR3 protein: CAGSHRVVSYEQYF. The DNA of the CDR3 is TGTGCCGGTTCGCACAGGGTTGTCTCCTACGAGCAGTACTTC.